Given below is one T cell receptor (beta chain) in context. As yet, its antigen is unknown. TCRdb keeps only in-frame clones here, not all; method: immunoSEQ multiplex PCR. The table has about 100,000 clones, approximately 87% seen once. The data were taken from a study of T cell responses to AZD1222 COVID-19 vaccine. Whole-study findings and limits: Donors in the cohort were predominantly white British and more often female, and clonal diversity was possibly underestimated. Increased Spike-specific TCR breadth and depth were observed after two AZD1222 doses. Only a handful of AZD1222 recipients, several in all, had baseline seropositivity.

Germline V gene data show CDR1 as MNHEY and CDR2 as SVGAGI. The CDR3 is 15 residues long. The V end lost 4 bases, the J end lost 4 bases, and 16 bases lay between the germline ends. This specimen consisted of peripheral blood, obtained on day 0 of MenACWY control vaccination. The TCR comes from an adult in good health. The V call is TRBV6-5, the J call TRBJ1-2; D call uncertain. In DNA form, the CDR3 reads TGTGCCAGCAGTTCTCGGGCCTTATCCGGCTATGGCTACACCTTC. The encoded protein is CASSSRALSGYGYTF.